This entry features one T cell receptor beta chain sequence. Its antigen is not yet known. No base quality values were provided; no much bigger clone lies one nucleotide off. This entry is derived from a study of shared clonotypes between healthy human individuals (dated by TCRdb to 2018 to 2021). Describing the broader study: A few men and two women, aged 18 to 49 years, made up the cohort. Blood TCR repertoires of five healthy adults were deeply sequenced to estimate repertoire size and the extent of clonotype sharing between individuals. To increase sequencing depth and limit assay-specific biases, different laboratories used diverse techniques to prepare libraries and sequence TCR repertoires. Per donor, leukapheresis produced somewhere between about 0.94 and 9.5 billion PBMCs. Findings and caveats that apply to the study as a whole: Only blood was sampled, and tissue TCR repertoires likely differ from those in blood. The genetic and exposure-history diversity represented was limited by the small number of donors. Pairwise subsampling indicated that sequencing depth was expected to affect the degree of clonotype sharing among donors.

Relative to germline, V is missing 1 base and J is missing 2 bases, with 3 bases of the junction outside any gene match. The CDR3, cysteine through phenylalanine, is 16 amino acids long. CDR3 DNA only is kept here, 48 bases in frame from base 1. The germline V gene gives CDR1 as SNHLY and CDR2 as FYNNEI. TCR CDR3 regions were amplified from genomic DNA by multiplex PCR using the deep immunoSEQ assay. For each cell subset, the extracted genomic DNA was distributed evenly across all wells of several immunoSEQ 96-well plates, and each plate served as one replicate. For unsorted PBMC, approximately 0.3 ug of genomic DNA, equivalent to about 30,000 T cell genomes, went into each replicate PCR. Ten immunoSEQ deep assay plates were used to sequence the unsorted PBMC genomic DNA. Purified libraries were quantified with a Qubit 3.0 fluorometer, sized on a Bioanalyzer 2100, and re-quantified with the KAPA Library Quantification kit. Every immunoSEQ 96-well plate was sequenced on a separate single-read 150-cycle Illumina NextSeq 550 flow cell. The paper's processing steps were these. Because the immunoSEQ output included only junctional sequences and no quality scores, the filtering could not be the same as the filtering used for full-length reads. Sequences were annotated with PyIR, a Python wrapper for IgBLAST v1.9, using IMGT germline references to assign V/J genes and CDR3. Reads with weak V/J assignments (E-value above 1e-6), missing CDR3, stop codons, out-of-frame junctions, or ambiguous translated residues were removed. V3J clonotypes were defined as sequences sharing the same inferred V gene, J gene, and CDR3 amino acid sequence. Percentage overlap between repertoires was computed as shared unique clonotypes divided by the size of the smaller repertoire. Repertoire richness was assessed with RTK rarefaction, the Chao1 estimator, and Recon v2.1 estimates of unobserved clonotypes. TCRdb provides this immuneACCESS table in a form limited to in-frame rearrangements. Some clones are lacking; in checked studies, under half of them reflect an unresolved V gene, and why the rest are absent is not known. The D gene and trimming were derived from the DNA, and the V and J assignments and clone size from that table. This sample gives 450,000 to 550,000 clones in total; 79% of them show up just once. Together, the top ten hold 10% to 15% of the sample.

The donors were healthy, HIV-negative adults with no recently reported acute infections or vaccinations. All donors were Caucasian adults living in Nashville, Tennessee, USA. For unsorted samples, tens of millions of PBMCs were counted and genomic DNA was extracted with the QIAamp DNA Blood Mini kit. Blood was obtained by leukapheresis, after which PBMCs were separated by Ficoll-Histopaque density gradient centrifugation and cryopreserved in liquid nitrogen vapor phase. The V and J segments used are TRBV2 and TRBJ2-3; TRBD2 lines up with 10 middle nucleotides. Sequencing input: PBMCs. This clonotype originated in a woman aged 40 to 49 in good health. Some clones in this sample may be carry-over from other donors' samples. The CDR3 reads as follows: CASSEGTSGLTDTQYF. DNA sequence: TGTGCCAGCAGTGAAGGGACTAGCGGTCTCACAGATACGCAGTATTTT. The CDR3, completed at both ends by the reference TRBV2 and TRBJ2-3 genes, gives the full variable domain EPEVTQTPSHQVTQMGQEVILRCVPISNHLYFYWYRQILGQKVEFLVSFYNNEISEKSEIFDDQFSVERPDGSNFTLKIRSTKLEDSAMYFCASSEGTSGLTDTQYFGPGTRLTVL.